This entry concerns a single T cell receptor (beta chain). Its specificity is unknown. This sample is part of a study of CD8+ T cells in alopecia areata. The study's findings and limits: Affected scalp, especially in alopecia totalis/universalis, had a higher clonality than normal scalp did. Tofacitinib significantly brought down scalp clonality and expanded CD8+ clones among top 100.

Extracted RNA was reverse transcribed into cDNA, the sequencing template. Libraries were prepared by immunoSEQ multiplex PCR; TCRdb keeps only in-frame clonotypes and omits some of them. The sample includes 35,000 to 45,000 clones, over 85% of them seen just once. As to treatment: oral pan-JAK inhibitor, 5-10 mg twice daily. The germline CDR1 and CDR2 sequences are SGHTA and FQGNSA. Between the trimmed V and J ends, which lost 5 bases and 6 bases, there was a span of 16 bases. The CDR3 sequence is 15 residues long. The input for sequencing was CD8+ T cells sorted from blood, taken at week 24, from a patient treated with tofacitinib. The chain recombines TRBV7-2 with TRBJ2-2; no clear D. The TCR comes from a human donor with alopecia areata. The CDR3 loop is CASSRIMPEAGELFF. Here the CDR3 DNA reads TGTGCCAGCAGCCGTATAATGCCCGAGGCCGGGGAGCTGTTTTTT.